One and the same sample provided the 13 T cell receptor beta chains below, sequenced in a study of radiation and T cells in renal cell carcinoma. This table comes from immunoSEQ multiplex PCR, and its TCRdb copy is limited to in-frame clones, with some not included. This sample carries 130,000 or so clones, 83% of them seen once, and the ten largest clones take less than 25%. As for time point: baseline pretreatment blood. The sample's treatment: 15 Gy SBRT to primary tumor, nephrectomy 4 weeks later. The source was blood, collected from a patient whose treatment included radiotherapy and nephrectomy. Receptors originate from a woman aged 50 to 60 with renal cell carcinoma.

The chain has TRBV5-1 and TRBJ1-2; 8 nucleotides agree with TRBD1. This CDR3 is built from 12 residues. CDR1 and CDR2 (germline): SGHRS, YFSETQ. V shed 9 bases, J shed 8 bases, and the junction held 9 bases outside the gene matches. In DNA form, the CDR3 reads TGCGCCACCTCGGACAGGGCATACGGCTACACCTTC. This sequence encodes CATSDRAYGYTF. Variable domain in full (rest from reference TRBV5-1 and TRBJ1-2): KAGVTQTPRYLIKTRGQQVTLSCSPISGHRSVSWYQQTPGQGLQFLFEYFSETQRNKGNFPGRFSGRQFSNSRSEMNVSTLELGDSALYLCATSDRAYGYTFGSGTRLTVV.

The gene calls are TRBV29-1 and TRBJ2-1; TRBD2 matches 7 bases. Germline V gene sequence: CDR1 SQVTM, CDR2 ANQGSEA. This CDR3 region has 14 residues. After removal of 6 bases from V and 0 bases from J, the junction contained 5 bases not matched to a gene. CDR3 in DNA: TGCAGCGTGCCTAGCGGAAGCTCCTACAATGAGCAGTTCTTC. Translating gives CSVPSGSSYNEQFF.

The CDR3 loop reads CASSYLTRTGELFF. In nucleotides, the CDR3 is TGTGCCAGCAGTTACCTGACCCGCACCGGGGAGCTGTTTTTT. The V call is TRBV6-5, the J call TRBJ2-2; no clear D. V was trimmed by 2 bases and J by 4 bases, leaving 8 bases between them. The CDR3 totals 14 residues. The germline V gene encodes CDR1 MNHEY and CDR2 SVGAGI.

In nucleotides, the CDR3 is TGTGCCAGCAGTCGGGACTCTGCAACTAATGAAAAACTGTTTTTT. Translation: CASSRDSATNEKLFF. The V and J genes are TRBV6-5 and TRBJ1-4, with D possibly TRBD1 on 5 matching bases. Per germline, CDR1 MNHEY and CDR2 SVGAGI. There are 15 residues in the CDR3. V lost 5 bases and J lost 0, with 10 bases in between.

The gene calls are TRBV6-5 and TRBJ1-6; weak D call: TRBD1 (5 bases). The germline CDR1 and CDR2 sequences are MNHEY and SVGAGI. This CDR3 is 14 amino acids long. V was clipped by 0 bases and J by 9 bases, with 9 bases between them. DNA of the CDR3: TGTGCCAGCAGTTACTCGGGGGGTGCTTCACCCCTCCACTTT. Translated, it gives CASSYSGGASPLHF.

The chain carries TRBV10-1 and TRBJ2-1, with D perhaps given as TRBD1 or TRBD2 (5 bases each). Germline loops: CDR1 WNHNN, CDR2 SYGVQD (reference sequence). Trimming shortened V by 3 bases and J by 8 bases, and 11 bases separated the two germline ends. This CDR3 region has 13 residues. Here the CDR3 reads CASSEVRDHEQFF. The CDR3 coding sequence is TGCGCCAGCAGTGAAGTACGGGACCATGAGCAGTTCTTC.

The chain employs TRBV11-2 and TRBJ2-7; maybe TRBD1 (6 bases). CDR3 length: 14 residues. Germline CDR1 is SGHAT and CDR2 is FQNNGV. V lost 4 bases, J lost 5 bases, and 15 bases lay in between. The CDR3 coding sequence is TGTGCCAGCAGCTCCCCAGGGGAACTGAACGAGCAGTACTTC. Translated: CASSSPGELNEQYF.

The J gene is TRBJ1-1, the V gene TRBV29-1; D is undetermined. This CDR3 has 11 residues. Trimming took 8 bases from V and 0 from J, leaving 7 bases between them. Looked up from germline, CDR1 is SQVTM and CDR2 is ANQGSEA. In DNA, the CDR3 is TGCAGCAGTAAAATGAACACTGAAGCTTTCTTT. The encoded protein is CSSKMNTEAFF.

V and J are TRBV2 and TRBJ1-5, with 7 positions matching TRBD1. Germline V gene data show CDR1 as SNHLY and CDR2 as FYNNEI. Trimming cost V 6 bases and J 7 bases; bases outside gene matches: 12. This CDR3 is 15 amino acids long. CDR3 residues: CASRDRDSRSQPQHF. CDR3 coding DNA: TGTGCCAGCAGAGACAGGGACTCTAGGAGCCAGCCCCAGCATTTT.

The CDR3 here is CASSLGTGKDYGYTF. CDR3 DNA: TGTGCCAGCAGCTTGGGGACAGGGAAAGACTATGGCTACACCTTC. The rearrangement uses TRBV7-2 and TRBJ1-2, with 9 bases matching TRBD1. This CDR3 contains 15 residues. Germline loops: CDR1 SGHTA, CDR2 FQGNSA. V shed 3 bases and J 3 bases; nucleotides not matched to a gene: 5.

The chain combines TRBV5-4 with TRBJ2-3; 8 bases line up with TRBD1. The germline V gene has CDR1 SGHNT and CDR2 YYREEE (reference sequence). This CDR3 spans 14 amino acids. V gave up 6 bases and J gave up 1 base; unmatched junction bases: 4. CDR3 loop: CASNPDRGTDTQYF. The CDR3 region has the DNA TGTGCCAGCAACCCGGACAGGGGCACAGATACGCAGTATTTT.

The chain carries TRBV6-6 and TRBJ2-5; 7 bases line up with TRBD2. After removal of 6 bases from V and 5 bases from J, the junction contained 9 bases not matched to a gene. Looked up from germline, CDR1 is MNHNY and CDR2 is SVGAGI (reference sequence). The CDR3 consists of 14 residues. The CDR3 DNA sequence: TGTGCCAGCAGCCTTCGGGGGGAGGGGGAGACCCAGTACTTC. This codes for CASSLRGEGETQYF.

This clone was found a few times. The chain recombines TRBV28 with TRBJ1-2, with a possible D match to TRBD1 (6 bases). This CDR3 has 12 residues. Trimming pared 4 bases from V and 7 bases from J, leaving 10 bases between. The germline CDR1 and CDR2 sequences are MDHEN and SYDVKM. The CDR3 protein is CASSSQGFGYTF. For the CDR3, the DNA is TGTGCCAGCAGTTCACAGGGATTTGGCTACACCTTC.